The 30 T cell receptor beta chains listed next were all sequenced from one sample in a study of blood T cell repertoires in COVID-19. The protocol was immunoSEQ multiplex PCR, while the TCRdb copy is restricted to in-frame clones and leaves out a portion. Of about 240,000 clones detected, about nine tenths appear once; the ten largest clones hold around 2.6%. Source material: PBMCs or T cells enriched from blood (not recorded which). Receptors originate from a woman aged 25 to 39 with acute COVID-19.

This chain uses TRBV28 with TRBJ2-1, with D perhaps matching TRBD1 (5 bases). V lost 2 bases, J lost 8 bases, and 13 bases lay in between. The germline V gene encodes CDR1 MDHEN and CDR2 SYDVKM. This CDR3 spans 14 amino acids. The CDR3 reads CASSLAREVDEQFF. The CDR3 nucleotides are TGTGCCAGCAGTTTAGCCAGGGAAGTGGATGAGCAGTTCTTC.

The CDR3 reads CASSLGTNYEQYF. The DNA for the CDR3 is TGCGCCAGCAGCTTGGGGACTAACTACGAGCAGTACTTC. The V and J genes are TRBV5-1 and TRBJ2-7; tentative D call: TRBD2 (6 bases). The CDR3 is 13 amino acids. V lost 0 bases and J lost 3, with 7 bases in between. The germline V gene encodes CDR1 SGHRS and CDR2 YFSETQ.

The chain couples TRBV19 to TRBJ1-5; D unresolved. V gave up 0 bases and J gave up 3 bases, with 9 bases separating them. Germline lookup yields CDR1 LNHDA and CDR2 SQIVND (reference sequence). The length of the CDR3 is 15 residues. The CDR3 sequence is CASSIDHGPNQPQHF. As DNA, the CDR3 is TGTGCCAGTAGTATAGATCACGGTCCCAATCAGCCCCAGCATTTT.

The gene calls are TRBV5-1 and TRBJ2-2, with unresolved D. Germline V CDR1 and CDR2: SGHRS, YFSETQ. The ends were cut back, 4 bases at V and 3 bases at J, with 10 bases in the middle. CDR3 length: 14 residues. The CDR3 reads CASSNRLDTGELFF. CDR3 nucleotides: TGCGCCAGCAGCAACCGCCTAGACACCGGGGAGCTGTTTTTT.

This clone has just a few counts. For the CDR3, the DNA is TGTGCCACCAGCAGAGATCCATGGCGTCAGGTCGCCTATAATTCACCCCTCCACTTT. Its translation: CATSRDPWRQVAYNSPLHF. This chain connects TRBV15 to TRBJ1-6; D not certain. CDR1 and CDR2 (germline): LNHNV, YYDKDF (reference sequence). This CDR3 has 19 amino acids. V was trimmed by 0 bases and J by 2 bases, leaving 17 bases between them. Full variable domain (remainder filled in from reference TRBV15 and TRBJ1-6): DAMVIQNPRYQVTQFGKPVTLSCSQTLNHNVMYWYQQKSSQAPKLLFHYYDKDFNNEADTPDNFQSRRPNTSFCFLDIRSPGLGDTAMYLCATSRDPWRQVAYNSPLHFGNGTRLTVT.

This chain uses TRBV7-8 with TRBJ1-4; D call uncertain. This CDR3 spans 14 amino acids. V lost 8 bases and J 4 bases, leaving 14 bases between the germline ends. Germline-derived CDR1 and CDR2 are SGHVS and FQNEAQ. This CDR3 reads CASQYGQSNEKLFF. DNA of the CDR3: TGTGCCAGCCAGTATGGGCAGAGTAATGAAAAACTGTTTTTT.

The V gene is TRBV9, the J gene TRBJ1-1; D is unresolved. In germline, CDR1 is SGDLS, CDR2 YYNGEE. Trimming shortened V by 0 bases and J by 3 bases, and 9 bases separated the two germline ends. This CDR3 is 14 amino acids long. As DNA, the CDR3 is TGTGCCAGCAGCGTAGCCGGGGAGTACACTGAAGCTTTCTTT. Amino acids: CASSVAGEYTEAFF.

This clone was observed once. The J gene is TRBJ1-1, the V gene TRBV30, with 10 positions matching TRBD1. Looked up from germline, CDR1 is GTSNPN and CDR2 is SVGIG (reference sequence). This CDR3 has 16 amino acids. V lost 8 bases and J lost 3; bases outside the gene matches: 15. CDR3 region: CALSAGTGDRHTEAFF. The CDR3 nucleotides are TGTGCCCTCTCGGCGGGGACAGGGGACCGGCACACTGAAGCTTTCTTT.

The CDR3 coding sequence is TGTGCCAGCAGCCAAGACAGGGTCGGAAACACCATATATTTT. Its translation: CASSQDRVGNTIYF. The V gene is TRBV5-4, the J gene TRBJ1-3; 7 bases align to TRBD1. With V trimmed by 4 bases and J by 4 bases, 5 bases remained unmatched. CDR1 is SGHNT, CDR2 YYREEE, per germline (reference sequence). The CDR3 contains 14 residues. Full variable domain (rest looked up from reference TRBV5-4 and TRBJ1-3): ETGVTQSPTHLIKTRGQQVTLRCSSQSGHNTVSWYQQALGQGPQFIFQYYREEENGRGNFPPRFSGLQFPNYSSELNVNALELDDSALYLCASSQDRVGNTIYFGEGSWLTVV.

V and J are TRBV19 and TRBJ2-1; 7 bases match TRBD2. The trim removed 8 bases at V and 11 bases at J, leaving 6 bases unmatched. CDR1 is LNHDA, CDR2 SQIVND, per germline (reference sequence). CDR3 size: 11 residues. The CDR3 bases are TGTGCCAGTCTCGGCGGGGGAAAGCAGTTCTTC. It is translated as CASLGGGKQFF.

The gene calls are TRBV28 and TRBJ2-6, with D perhaps matching TRBD1 (6 bases). V was clipped by 5 bases and J by 0 bases, with 17 bases between them. There are 18 residues in the CDR3. CDR1 MDHEN and CDR2 SYDVKM come from the germline V gene. The CDR3 protein is CASSTWTDTLSGANVLTF. In DNA form, the CDR3 reads TGTGCCAGCAGTACCTGGACAGACACTCTCTCTGGGGCCAACGTCCTGACTTTC. The full variable domain, with the rest looked up from reference TRBV28 and TRBJ2-6, is DVKVTQSSRYLVKRTGEKVFLECVQDMDHENMFWYRQDPGLGLRLIYFSYDVKMKEKGDIPEGYSVSREKKERFSLILESASTNQTSMYLCASSTWTDTLSGANVLTFGAGSRLTVL.

The J gene is TRBJ1-1, the V gene TRBV30; 10 nucleotides match TRBD1. CDR3 length: 14 residues. Germline CDR1 and CDR2: GTSNPN and SVGIG (reference sequence). The V and J ends lost 7 bases and 6 bases, in that order; junction bases with no gene match: 11. This CDR3 is CASDRGRVGAEAFF. DNA of the CDR3: TGTGCCTCTGACAGGGGGCGCGTAGGCGCTGAAGCTTTCTTT.

The gene calls are TRBV15 and TRBJ2-7, with TRBD1 matching over 10 bases. After removal of 1 base from V and 7 bases from J, the junction contained 10 bases not matched to a gene. Germline-derived CDR1 and CDR2 are LNHNV and YYDKDF (reference sequence). The CDR3 is 16 residues long. In nucleotides, the CDR3 is TGTGCCACCAGCAGAGCACTTCCGGGACAGGGGAGTGAGCAGTACTTC. It translates to CATSRALPGQGSEQYF.

A single count supports this clone. This sequence joins TRBV5-1 and TRBJ1-1; 7 nucleotides line up with TRBD1. Germline-derived CDR1 and CDR2 are SGHRS and YFSETQ. The V gene end was trimmed by 4 bases and the J gene end by 8 bases; junction bases not matched to a gene: 8. The CDR3 contains 13 residues. CDR3 loop: CASSRKGAPEAFF. CDR3 bases: TGCGCCAGCAGCCGGAAGGGGGCTCCCGAAGCTTTCTTT.

The CDR3 protein is CASSRQNTEAFF. The CDR3 region has the DNA TGCGCCAGCAGCCGACAGAACACTGAAGCTTTCTTT. The chain employs TRBV5-1 and TRBJ1-1; D remains unclear. Trimming shortened V by 4 bases and J by 1 base, and 5 bases separated the two germline ends. Germline loops: CDR1 SGHRS, CDR2 YFSETQ. There are 12 residues in the CDR3.

This chain joins TRBV2 and TRBJ2-7; D ambiguous. This CDR3 has 14 residues. Trimming took off 7 bases at V and 6 bases at J, with 19 bases between the two ends. Per germline, CDR1 SNHLY and CDR2 FYNNEI. CDR3 in amino acids: CASTKRSGQPEQYF. The DNA for the CDR3 is TGTGCCAGCACTAAGAGGAGTGGCCAACCCGAGCAGTACTTC.

The genes are TRBV5-1 and TRBJ1-2; 10 nucleotides agree with TRBD1. The CDR3 length is 16 residues. Losses at the gene ends were 0 bases for V and 8 bases for J; bases not matched to a gene: 10. Germline V gene sequence: CDR1 SGHRS, CDR2 YFSETQ. CDR3 in amino acids: CASSLETGGREAGYTF. CDR3 nucleotides: TGCGCCAGCAGCTTGGAGACAGGGGGCCGGGAAGCGGGCTACACCTTC. Full variable domain (remainder filled in from reference TRBV5-1 and TRBJ1-2): KAGVTQTPRYLIKTRGQQVTLSCSPISGHRSVSWYQQTPGQGLQFLFEYFSETQRNKGNFPGRFSGRQFSNSRSEMNVSTLELGDSALYLCASSLETGGREAGYTFGSGTRLTVV.

The chain combines TRBV7-6 with TRBJ1-1, with D perhaps TRBD1 (5 bases). The CDR3 runs to 13 residues. The germline V and J ends were trimmed by 0 bases and 5 bases, with 7 bases remaining between them. The germline V gene encodes CDR1 SGHVS and CDR2 FNYEAQ. The CDR3 loop reads CASSLARGTEAFF. As DNA, the CDR3 is TGTGCCAGCAGCTTAGCGCGGGGGACTGAAGCTTTCTTT.

This chain uses TRBV6-5 with TRBJ2-7; D is unresolved. Germline assignment: CDR1 MNHEY and CDR2 SVGAGI. V was clipped by 6 bases and J by 3 bases, with 15 bases between them. The length of the CDR3 is 14 residues. The CDR3 is CASSQRTDLYEQYF. In nucleotides, the CDR3 is TGTGCCAGCAGCCAACGCACTGATCTCTACGAGCAGTACTTC.

The chain recombines TRBV5-6 with TRBJ2-6; D remains ambiguous. Germline V gene data show CDR1 as SGHDT and CDR2 as YYEEEE. Trimming removed 4 bases at V and 0 bases at J, with 5 bases between. This CDR3 comprises 14 residues. The CDR3 region has the DNA TGTGCCAGCAGCCGGTCCTCTGGGGCCAACGTCCTGACTTTC. This codes for CASSRSSGANVLTF.

V gene TRBV5-8 combines with J gene TRBJ1-1, with a tentative D call TRBD1 (5 bases). The CDR3 is made up of 17 amino acids. CDR1 is SGHTS and CDR2 is YDEGEE in the germline V gene. The V end was cut by 4 bases, the J end by 12 bases, with 31 bases between. This CDR3 reads CASSLWGTWGGDGGTFF. Here the CDR3 DNA reads TGTGCCAGCAGCCTGTGGGGAACATGGGGAGGGGATGGGGGGACTTTCTTT.

This clone was counted between two and nine times. The J gene is TRBJ1-2, the V gene TRBV7-9; D call uncertain. The ends were cut back, 0 bases at V and 8 bases at J, with 7 bases in the middle. Germline-derived CDR1 and CDR2 are SEHNR and FQNEAQ (reference sequence). CDR3 length equals 12 residues. The CDR3 region has the DNA TGTGCCAGCAGCTTAGCGCTAAACGGCTACACCTTC. It translates to CASSLALNGYTF.

V gene TRBV7-9 combines with J gene TRBJ2-7; possible D gene TRBD1, 5 bases. In germline, CDR1 is SEHNR, CDR2 FQNEAQ (reference sequence). The V end was cut by 1 base, the J end by 3 bases, with 13 bases between. The CDR3 runs 15 residues. Written as DNA, the CDR3 is TGTGCCAGCAGCTTAGGTAGGGGTACCAACTACGAGCAGTACTTC. It yields the protein CASSLGRGTNYEQYF.

The chain has TRBV5-4 and TRBJ1-1, with D uncertain. The germline V and J ends were trimmed by 4 bases and 2 bases, with 12 bases remaining between them. From germline, CDR1 is SGHNT and CDR2 YYREEE (reference sequence). This CDR3 has 14 amino acids. The CDR3 sequence: CASSHLRGNTEAFF. Here the CDR3 DNA reads TGTGCCAGCAGCCACCTCCGGGGTAACACTGAAGCTTTCTTT.

This clone showed up just a few times. This sequence joins TRBV5-1 and TRBJ1-5; TRBD1 agrees at 7 bases. This CDR3 is built from 15 residues. Germline V gives CDR1 SGHRS, CDR2 YFSETQ. V trimming: 0 bases; J trimming: 5 bases; junction bases outside the gene matches: 5. The DNA of the CDR3 is TGCGCCAGCAGCTTGGGGGACAGATTGTATCAGCCCCAGCATTTT. It yields the protein CASSLGDRLYQPQHF.

This clone appeared once. The J gene is TRBJ2-4, the V gene TRBV19; TRBD2 aligns across 8 bases. V was pared by 6 bases and J by 2 bases, with 6 bases of the junction left unmatched. There are 15 residues in the CDR3. Germline values: CDR1 LNHDA, CDR2 SQIVND (reference sequence). Here the CDR3 reads CASRGGGLTKNIQYF. CDR3 nucleotide sequence: TGTGCCAGTAGAGGCGGGGGGCTTACCAAAAACATTCAGTACTTC.

This clone is a singleton in its sample. The chain couples TRBV27 to TRBJ2-5; 7 nucleotides align to TRBD1. Germline V lookup: CDR1 MNHEY, CDR2 SMNVEV (reference sequence). Unmatched junction bases numbered 3, after V lost 3 bases and J lost 2 bases. The CDR3 contains 14 residues. CDR3 in amino acids: CASSFDRAQETQYF. The CDR3 bases are TGTGCCAGCAGTTTTGACAGGGCACAAGAGACCCAGTACTTC.

Comments on this clone: Other DNA sequences from this sample encode an identical CDR3 as well. The chain links TRBV27 to TRBJ2-7; 12 positions match TRBD1. Trimming removed 3 bases from V and 2 bases from J; junction bases left unmatched: 2. This CDR3 spans 15 amino acids. Germline V gene sequence: CDR1 MNHEY, CDR2 SMNVEV (reference sequence). This CDR3 is CASSLGQGATYEQYF. The CDR3 region has the DNA TGTGCCAGCAGTTTGGGACAGGGGGCCACCTACGAGCAGTACTTC.

The chain recombines TRBV4-1 with TRBJ1-6; TRBD1 matches 7 bases. The germline V gene has CDR1 MGHRA and CDR2 YSYEKL. Losses at the gene ends were 3 bases for V and 4 bases for J; bases not matched to a gene: 6. The CDR3 is made up of 16 amino acids. The CDR3 protein is CASSHQQGEYNSPLHF. DNA for the CDR3: TGCGCCAGCAGCCATCAGCAGGGGGAATATAATTCACCCCTCCACTTT.

This clone appeared many times. V usage is TRBV15 and J usage is TRBJ1-2, with 7 bases lining up with TRBD1. The CDR3 has 14 residues. V gave up 5 bases and J gave up 8 bases; unmatched junction bases: 11. Germline assignment: CDR1 LNHNV and CDR2 YYDKDF (reference sequence). DNA for the CDR3: TGTGCCACCAGCCCCCGGGGGCAGGGGGTCGGCTACACCTTC. Amino acid sequence: CATSPRGQGVGYTF. The full variable domain, with the rest looked up from reference TRBV15 and TRBJ1-2, is DAMVIQNPRYQVTQFGKPVTLSCSQTLNHNVMYWYQQKSSQAPKLLFHYYDKDFNNEADTPDNFQSRRPNTSFCFLDIRSPGLGDTAMYLCATSPRGQGVGYTFGSGTRLTVV.